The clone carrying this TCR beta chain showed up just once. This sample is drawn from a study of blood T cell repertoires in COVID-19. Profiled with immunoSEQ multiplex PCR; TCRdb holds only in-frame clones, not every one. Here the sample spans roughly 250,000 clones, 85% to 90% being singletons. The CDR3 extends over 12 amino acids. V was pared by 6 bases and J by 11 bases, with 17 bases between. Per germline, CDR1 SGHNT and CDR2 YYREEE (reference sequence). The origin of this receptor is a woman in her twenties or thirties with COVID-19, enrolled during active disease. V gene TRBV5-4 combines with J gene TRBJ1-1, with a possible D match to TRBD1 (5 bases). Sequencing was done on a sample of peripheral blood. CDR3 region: CASTPGAGSAFF. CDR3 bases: TGTGCCAGCACCCCTGGGGCAGGGTCGGCTTTCTTT.